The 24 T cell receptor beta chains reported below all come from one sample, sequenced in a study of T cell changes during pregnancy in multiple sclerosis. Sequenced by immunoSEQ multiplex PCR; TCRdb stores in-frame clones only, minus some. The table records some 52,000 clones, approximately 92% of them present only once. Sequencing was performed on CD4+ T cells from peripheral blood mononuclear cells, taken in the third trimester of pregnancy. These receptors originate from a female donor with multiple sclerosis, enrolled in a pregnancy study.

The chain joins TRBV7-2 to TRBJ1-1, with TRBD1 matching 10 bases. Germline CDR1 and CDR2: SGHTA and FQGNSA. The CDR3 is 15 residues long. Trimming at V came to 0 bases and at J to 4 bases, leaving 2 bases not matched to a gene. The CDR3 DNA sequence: TGTGCCAGCAGCTTAGCGGGACAGGGGCTCACTGAAGCTTTCTTT. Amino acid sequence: CASSLAGQGLTEAFF.

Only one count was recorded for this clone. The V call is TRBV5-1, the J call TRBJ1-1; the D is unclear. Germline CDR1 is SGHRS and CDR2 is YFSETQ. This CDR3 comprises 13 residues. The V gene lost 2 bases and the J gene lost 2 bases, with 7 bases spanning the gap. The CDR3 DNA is TGCGCCAGCAGCTTCCGAGCTAACACTGAAGCTTTCTTT. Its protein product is CASSFRANTEAFF.

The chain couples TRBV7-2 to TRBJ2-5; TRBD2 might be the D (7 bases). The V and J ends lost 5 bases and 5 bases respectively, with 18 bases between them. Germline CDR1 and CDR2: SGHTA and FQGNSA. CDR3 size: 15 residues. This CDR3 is CASSEARGAWETQYF. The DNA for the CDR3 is TGTGCCAGCAGCGAAGCCCGGGGGGCCTGGGAGACCCAGTACTTC.

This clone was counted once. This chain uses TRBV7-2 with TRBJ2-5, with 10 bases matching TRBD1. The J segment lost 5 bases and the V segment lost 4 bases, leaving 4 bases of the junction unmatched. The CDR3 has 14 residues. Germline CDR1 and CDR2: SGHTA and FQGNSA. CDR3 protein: CASSSGTGVETQYF. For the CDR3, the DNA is TGTGCCAGCAGCTCCGGGACAGGGGTTGAGACCCAGTACTTC. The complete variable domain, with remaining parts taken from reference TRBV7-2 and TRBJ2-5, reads GAGVSQSPSNKVTEKGKDVELRCDPISGHTALYWYRQSLGQGLEFLIYFQGNSAPDKSGLPSDRFSAERTGGSVSTLTIQRTQQEDSAVYLCASSSGTGVETQYFGPGTRLLVL.

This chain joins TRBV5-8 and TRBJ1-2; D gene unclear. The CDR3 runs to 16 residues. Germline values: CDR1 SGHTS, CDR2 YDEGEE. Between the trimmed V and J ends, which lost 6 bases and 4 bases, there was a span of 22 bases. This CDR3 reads CASNKQIGMVGYGYTF. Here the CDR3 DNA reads TGTGCCAGCAACAAACAAATCGGGATGGTAGGCTATGGCTACACCTTC.

CDR3 in amino acids: CASSQAGTGRYGYTF. CDR3 in DNA: TGCGCCAGCAGCCAAGCAGGAACGGGGAGGTATGGCTACACCTTC. This chain connects TRBV4-3 to TRBJ1-2; D call uncertain. The CDR3 loop spans 15 amino acids. CDR1 is LGHNA, CDR2 YSLEER, per germline. V dropped 1 base and J dropped 5 bases, with 14 bases sitting between them.

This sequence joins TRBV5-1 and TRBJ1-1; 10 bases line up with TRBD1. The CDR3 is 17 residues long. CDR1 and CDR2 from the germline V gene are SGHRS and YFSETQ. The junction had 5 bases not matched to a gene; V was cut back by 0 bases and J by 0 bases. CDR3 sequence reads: CASSLEGDRGMNTEAFF. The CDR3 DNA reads TGCGCCAGCAGCTTGGAAGGGGACAGGGGCATGAACACTGAAGCTTTCTTT.

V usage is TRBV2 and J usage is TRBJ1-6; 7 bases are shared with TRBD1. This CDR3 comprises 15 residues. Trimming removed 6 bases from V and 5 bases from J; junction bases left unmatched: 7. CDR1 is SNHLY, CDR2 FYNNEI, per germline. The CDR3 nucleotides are TGTGCCAGCAGAAGCCTCAGGGGGAATAATTCACCCCTCCACTTT. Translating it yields CASRSLRGNNSPLHF.

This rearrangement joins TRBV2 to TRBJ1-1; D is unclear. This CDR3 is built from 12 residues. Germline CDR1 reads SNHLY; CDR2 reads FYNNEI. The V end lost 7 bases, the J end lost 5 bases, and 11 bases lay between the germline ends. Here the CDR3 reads CASIEGGTEAFF. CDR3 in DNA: TGTGCCAGCATCGAGGGTGGGACTGAAGCTTTCTTT.

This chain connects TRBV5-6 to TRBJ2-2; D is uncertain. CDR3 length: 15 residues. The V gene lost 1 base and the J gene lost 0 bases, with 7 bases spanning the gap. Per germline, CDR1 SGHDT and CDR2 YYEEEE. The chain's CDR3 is CASSLSPANTGELFF. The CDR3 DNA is TGTGCCAGCAGCTTGTCTCCTGCGAACACCGGGGAGCTGTTTTTT.

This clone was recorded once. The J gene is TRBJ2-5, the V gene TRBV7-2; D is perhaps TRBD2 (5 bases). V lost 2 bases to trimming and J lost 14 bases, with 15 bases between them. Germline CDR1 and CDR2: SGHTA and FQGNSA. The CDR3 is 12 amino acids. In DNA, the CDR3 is TGTGCCAGCAGCTTACCCTCGGGAAAAGTTTACTTC. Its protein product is CASSLPSGKVYF.

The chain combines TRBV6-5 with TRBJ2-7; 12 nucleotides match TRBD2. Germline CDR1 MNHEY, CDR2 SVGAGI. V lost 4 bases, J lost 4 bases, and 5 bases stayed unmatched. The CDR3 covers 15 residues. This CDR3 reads CASSSLAGGLYEQYF. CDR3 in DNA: TGTGCCAGCAGTTCACTAGCGGGGGGCCTGTACGAGCAGTACTTC.

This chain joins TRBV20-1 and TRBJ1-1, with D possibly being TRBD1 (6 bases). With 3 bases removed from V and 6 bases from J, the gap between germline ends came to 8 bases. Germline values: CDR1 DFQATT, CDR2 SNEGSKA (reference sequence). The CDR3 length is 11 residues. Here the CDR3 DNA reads TGCAGTGCTAGGGGACAAGCTGAAGCTTTCTTT. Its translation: CSARGQAEAFF.

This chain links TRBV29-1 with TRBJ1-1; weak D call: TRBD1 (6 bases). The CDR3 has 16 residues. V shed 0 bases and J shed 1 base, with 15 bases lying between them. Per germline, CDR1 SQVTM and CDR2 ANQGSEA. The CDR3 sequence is CSVEDRRGTQNTEAFF. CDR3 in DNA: TGCAGCGTTGAAGATCGCAGGGGAACCCAGAACACTGAAGCTTTCTTT.

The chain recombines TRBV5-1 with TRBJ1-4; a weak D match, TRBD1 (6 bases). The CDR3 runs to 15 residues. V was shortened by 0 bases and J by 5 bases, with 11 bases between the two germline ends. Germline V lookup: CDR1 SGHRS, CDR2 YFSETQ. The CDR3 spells CASSLGTVENEKLFF. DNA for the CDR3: TGCGCCAGCAGCTTGGGGACAGTTGAAAATGAAAAACTGTTTTTT.

Here the CDR3 reads CASSSSGQGSHEQYF. The CDR3 nucleotides are TGTGCCAGCAGTTCATCGGGACAGGGGTCCCACGAGCAGTACTTC. This rearrangement joins TRBV6-8 to TRBJ2-7; 10 bases line up with TRBD1. Trimming cost V 4 bases and J 5 bases; bases outside gene matches: 8. Germline CDR1 reads MNHGY; CDR2 reads SAAAGT. CDR3 length equals 15 residues.

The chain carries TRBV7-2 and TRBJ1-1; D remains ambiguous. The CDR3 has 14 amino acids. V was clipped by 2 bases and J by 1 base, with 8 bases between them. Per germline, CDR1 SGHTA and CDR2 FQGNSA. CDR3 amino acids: CASSLWAGNTEAFF. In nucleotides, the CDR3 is TGTGCCAGCAGCTTATGGGCAGGGAACACTGAAGCTTTCTTT.

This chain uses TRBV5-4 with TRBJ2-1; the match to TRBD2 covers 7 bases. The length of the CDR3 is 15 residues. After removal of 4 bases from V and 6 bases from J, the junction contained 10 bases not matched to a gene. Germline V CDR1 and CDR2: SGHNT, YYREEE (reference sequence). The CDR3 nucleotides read TGTGCCAGCAGCGTTCCCCGGGACTACCGCAATGAGCAGTTCTTC. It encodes CASSVPRDYRNEQFF.

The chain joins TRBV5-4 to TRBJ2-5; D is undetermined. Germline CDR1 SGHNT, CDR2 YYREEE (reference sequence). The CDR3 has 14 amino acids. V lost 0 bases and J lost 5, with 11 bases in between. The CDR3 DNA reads TGTGCCAGCAGCTTGGCCCTGTCGTTGGAGACCCAGTACTTC. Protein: CASSLALSLETQYF. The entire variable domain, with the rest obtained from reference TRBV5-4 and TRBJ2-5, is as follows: ETGVTQSPTHLIKTRGQQVTLRCSSQSGHNTVSWYQQALGQGPQFIFQYYREEENGRGNFPPRFSGLQFPNYSSELNVNALELDDSALYLCASSLALSLETQYFGPGTRLLVL.

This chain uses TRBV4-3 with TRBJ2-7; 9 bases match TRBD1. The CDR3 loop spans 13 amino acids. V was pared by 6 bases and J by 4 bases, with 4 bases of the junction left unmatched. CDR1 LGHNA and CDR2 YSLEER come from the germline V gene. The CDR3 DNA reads TGCGCCAGCAGTCGCGACAGGGGGTACGAGCAGTACTTC. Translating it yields CASSRDRGYEQYF.

The CDR3 DNA is TGCGCCAGCAGCTCGGGGGGAGAGACCCAGTACTTC. Encoded protein: CASSSGGETQYF. The chain combines TRBV5-1 with TRBJ2-5; 7 nucleotides match TRBD2. Unmatched junction bases numbered 0, after V lost 3 bases and J lost 4 bases. Germline V CDR1 and CDR2: SGHRS, YFSETQ. This CDR3 contains 12 residues.

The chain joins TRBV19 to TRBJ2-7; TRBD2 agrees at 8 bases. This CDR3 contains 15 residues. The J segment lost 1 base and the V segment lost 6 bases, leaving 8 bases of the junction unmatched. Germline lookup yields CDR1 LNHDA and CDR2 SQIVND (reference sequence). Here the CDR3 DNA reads TGTGCCAGTAGATCGAATACGGGGGGGTCCTACGAGCAGTACTTC. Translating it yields CASRSNTGGSYEQYF. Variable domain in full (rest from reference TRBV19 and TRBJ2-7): DGGITQSPKYLFRKEGQNVTLSCEQNLNHDAMYWYRQDPGQGLRLIYYSQIVNDFQKGDIAEGYSVSREKKESFPLTVTSAQKNPTAFYLCASRSNTGGSYEQYFGPGTRLTVT.

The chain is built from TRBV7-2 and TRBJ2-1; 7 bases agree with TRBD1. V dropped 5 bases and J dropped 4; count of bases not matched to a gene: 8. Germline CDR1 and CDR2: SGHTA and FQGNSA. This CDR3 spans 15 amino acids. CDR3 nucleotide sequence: TGTGCCAGCAGCGTTCGGGACAGAGTATACAATGAGCAGTTCTTC. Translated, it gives CASSVRDRVYNEQFF.

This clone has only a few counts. CDR3 residues: CASSSGAGQDTIYF. CDR3 nucleotide sequence: TGCGCCAGCAGCTCTGGGGCGGGGCAGGACACCATATATTTT. The chain employs TRBV5-1 and TRBJ1-3; D is perhaps TRBD1 (5 bases). Germline CDR1 is SGHRS and CDR2 is YFSETQ. V lost 3 bases, J lost 8 bases, and 15 bases lay in between. The CDR3 extends over 14 amino acids. Together with reference TRBV5-1 and TRBJ1-3, the CDR3 gives the full variable domain: KAGVTQTPRYLIKTRGQQVTLSCSPISGHRSVSWYQQTPGQGLQFLFEYFSETQRNKGNFPGRFSGRQFSNSRSEMNVSTLELGDSALYLCASSSGAGQDTIYFGEGSWLTVV.